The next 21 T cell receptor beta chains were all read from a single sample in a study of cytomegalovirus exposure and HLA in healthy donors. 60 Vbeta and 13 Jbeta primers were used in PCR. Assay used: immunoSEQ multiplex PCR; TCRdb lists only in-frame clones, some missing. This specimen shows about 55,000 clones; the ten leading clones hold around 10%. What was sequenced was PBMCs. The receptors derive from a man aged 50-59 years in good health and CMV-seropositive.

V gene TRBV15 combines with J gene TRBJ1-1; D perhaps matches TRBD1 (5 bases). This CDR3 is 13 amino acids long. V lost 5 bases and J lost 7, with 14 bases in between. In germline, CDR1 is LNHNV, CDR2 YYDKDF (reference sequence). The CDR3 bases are TGTGCCACCAGCGGGGCAGGAAGCCTTGAAGCTTTCTTT. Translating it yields CATSGAGSLEAFF.

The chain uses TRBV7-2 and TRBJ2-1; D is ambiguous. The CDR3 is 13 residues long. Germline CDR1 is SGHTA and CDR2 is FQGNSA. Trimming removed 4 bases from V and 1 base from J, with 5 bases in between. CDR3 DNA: TGTGCCAGCAGCTCCGGGTCCTACAATGAGCAGTTCTTC. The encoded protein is CASSSGSYNEQFF.

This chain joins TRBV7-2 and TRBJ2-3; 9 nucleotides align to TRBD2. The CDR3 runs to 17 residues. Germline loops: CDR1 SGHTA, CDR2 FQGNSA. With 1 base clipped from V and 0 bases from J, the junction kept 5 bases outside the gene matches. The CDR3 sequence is CASSLVGAGGSTDTQYF. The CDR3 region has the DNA TGTGCCAGCAGCTTAGTCGGTGCGGGAGGGAGCACAGATACGCAGTATTTT.

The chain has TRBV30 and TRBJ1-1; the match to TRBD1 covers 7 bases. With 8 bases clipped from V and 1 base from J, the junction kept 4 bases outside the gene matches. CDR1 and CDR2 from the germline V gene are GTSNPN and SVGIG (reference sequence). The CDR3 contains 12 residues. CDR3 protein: CARGQKNTEAFF. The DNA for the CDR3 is TGTGCCAGGGGACAGAAGAACACTGAAGCTTTCTTT.

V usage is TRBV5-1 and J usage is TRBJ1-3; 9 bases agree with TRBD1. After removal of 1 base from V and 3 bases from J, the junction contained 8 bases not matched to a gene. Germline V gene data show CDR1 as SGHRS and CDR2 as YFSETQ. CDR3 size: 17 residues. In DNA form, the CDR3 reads TGCGCCAGCAGCTTGAAGGACAGGGGTAGGTTTGGAAACACCATATATTTT. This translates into CASSLKDRGRFGNTIYF.

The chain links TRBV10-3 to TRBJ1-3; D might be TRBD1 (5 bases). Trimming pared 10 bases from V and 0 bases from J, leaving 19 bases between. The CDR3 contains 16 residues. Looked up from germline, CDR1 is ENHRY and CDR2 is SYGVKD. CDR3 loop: CATRRGRASSGNTIYF. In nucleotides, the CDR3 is TGTGCCACCCGTCGTGGCAGGGCAAGCTCTGGAAACACCATATATTTT.

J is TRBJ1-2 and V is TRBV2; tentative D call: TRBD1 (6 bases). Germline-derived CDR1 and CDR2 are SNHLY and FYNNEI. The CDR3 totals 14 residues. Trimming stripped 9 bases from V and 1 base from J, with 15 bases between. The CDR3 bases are TGTGCCAGTCATACAGGGCCCCTTAACTATGGCTACACCTTC. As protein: CASHTGPLNYGYTF.

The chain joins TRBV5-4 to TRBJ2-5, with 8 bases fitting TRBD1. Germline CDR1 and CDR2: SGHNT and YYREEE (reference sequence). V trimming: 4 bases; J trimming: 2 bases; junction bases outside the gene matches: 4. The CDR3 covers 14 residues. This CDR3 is CASSTDRGQETQYF. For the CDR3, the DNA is TGTGCCAGCAGCACCGACAGGGGTCAAGAGACCCAGTACTTC.

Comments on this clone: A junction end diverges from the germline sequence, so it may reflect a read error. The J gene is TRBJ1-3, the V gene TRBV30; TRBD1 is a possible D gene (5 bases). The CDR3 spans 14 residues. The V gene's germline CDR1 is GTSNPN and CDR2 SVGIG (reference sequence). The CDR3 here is CAWSTGGSGNNIYF. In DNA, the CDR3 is TGTGCCTGGAGTACAGGCGGCTCTGGAAACAACATATATTTT.

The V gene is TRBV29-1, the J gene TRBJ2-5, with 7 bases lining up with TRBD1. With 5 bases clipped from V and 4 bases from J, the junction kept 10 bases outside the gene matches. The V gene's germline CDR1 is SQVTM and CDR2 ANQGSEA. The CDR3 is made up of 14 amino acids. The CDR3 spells CSVLRQGRAETQYF. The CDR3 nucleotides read TGCAGCGTTCTAAGACAGGGAAGGGCAGAGACCCAGTACTTC.

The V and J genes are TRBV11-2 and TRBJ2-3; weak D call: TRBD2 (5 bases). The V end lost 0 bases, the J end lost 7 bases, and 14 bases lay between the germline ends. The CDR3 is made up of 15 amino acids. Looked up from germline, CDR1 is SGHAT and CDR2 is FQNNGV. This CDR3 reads CASSLDLQRWNTQYF. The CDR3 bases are TGTGCCAGCAGCTTAGATCTCCAGCGGTGGAATACGCAGTATTTT.

The CDR3, as DNA: TGTGCCAGCAGTCCCGGGACAGGGACAGATACGCAGTATTTT. Translated: CASSPGTGTDTQYF. This chain uses TRBV6-4 with TRBJ2-3; 9 bases line up with TRBD1. The ends lost 5 bases at V and 3 bases at J; junction bases unmatched: 3. The CDR3 covers 14 residues. The germline gives CDR1 MRHNA, CDR2 SNTAGT.

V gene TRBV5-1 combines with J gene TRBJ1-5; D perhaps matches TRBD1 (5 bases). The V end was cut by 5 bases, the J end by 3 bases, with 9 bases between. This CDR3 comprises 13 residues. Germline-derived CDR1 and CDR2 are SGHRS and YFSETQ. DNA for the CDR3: TGCGCCAGCAGAGGAGGGGACAATCAGCCCCAGCATTTT. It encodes CASRGGDNQPQHF.

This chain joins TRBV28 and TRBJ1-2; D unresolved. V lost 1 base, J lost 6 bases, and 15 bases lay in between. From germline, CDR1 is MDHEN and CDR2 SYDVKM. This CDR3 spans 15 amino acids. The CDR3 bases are TGTGCCAGCAGTTTATCCTCATGGGGAGCTAATGGCTACACCTTC. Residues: CASSLSSWGANGYTF.

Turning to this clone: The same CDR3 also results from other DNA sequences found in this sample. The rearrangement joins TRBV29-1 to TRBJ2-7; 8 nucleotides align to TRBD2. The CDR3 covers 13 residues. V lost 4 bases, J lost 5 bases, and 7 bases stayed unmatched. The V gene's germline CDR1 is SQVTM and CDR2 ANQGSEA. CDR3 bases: TGCAGCGTTGGGAGGACTAGCAGGGACGAGCAGTACTTC. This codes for CSVGRTSRDEQYF.

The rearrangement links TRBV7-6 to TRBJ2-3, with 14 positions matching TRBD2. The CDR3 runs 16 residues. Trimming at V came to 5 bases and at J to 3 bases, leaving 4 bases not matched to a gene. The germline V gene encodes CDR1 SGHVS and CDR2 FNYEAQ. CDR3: CASSHGLAGGTDTQYF. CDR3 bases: TGTGCCAGCAGCCACGGACTAGCGGGGGGAACAGATACGCAGTATTTT. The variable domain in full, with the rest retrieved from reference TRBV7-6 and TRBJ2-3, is GAGVSQSPRYKVTKRGQDVALRCDPISGHVSLYWYRQALGQGPEFLTYFNYEAQQDKSGLPNDRFSAERPEGSISTLTIQRTEQRDSAMYRCASSHGLAGGTDTQYFGPGTRLTVL.

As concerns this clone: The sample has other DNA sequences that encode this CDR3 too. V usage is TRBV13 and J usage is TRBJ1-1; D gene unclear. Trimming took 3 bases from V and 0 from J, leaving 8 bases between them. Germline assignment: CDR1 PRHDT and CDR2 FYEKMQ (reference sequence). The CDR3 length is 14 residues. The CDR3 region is CASSFGSMNTEAFF. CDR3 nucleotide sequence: TGTGCCAGCAGCTTCGGGTCCATGAACACTGAAGCTTTCTTT.

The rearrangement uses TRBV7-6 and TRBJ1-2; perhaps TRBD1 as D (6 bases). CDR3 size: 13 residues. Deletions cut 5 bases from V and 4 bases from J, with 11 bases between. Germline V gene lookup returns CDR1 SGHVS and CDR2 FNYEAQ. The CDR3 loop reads CASSRGGGYGYTF. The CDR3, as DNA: TGTGCCAGCAGCCGCGGGGGCGGCTATGGCTACACCTTC.

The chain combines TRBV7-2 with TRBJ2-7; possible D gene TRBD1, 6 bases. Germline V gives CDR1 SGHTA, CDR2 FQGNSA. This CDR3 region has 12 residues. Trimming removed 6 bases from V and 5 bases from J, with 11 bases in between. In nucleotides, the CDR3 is TGTGCCAGCAGATCCTACAGGGACGAGCAGTACTTC. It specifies CASRSYRDEQYF.

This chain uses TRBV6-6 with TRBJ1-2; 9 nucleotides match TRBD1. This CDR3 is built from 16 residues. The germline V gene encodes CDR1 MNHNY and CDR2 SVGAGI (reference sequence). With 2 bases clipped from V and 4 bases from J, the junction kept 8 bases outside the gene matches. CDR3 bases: TGTGCCAGCAGTTACGGGGAGACAGGGGGGCCCTATGGCTACACCTTC. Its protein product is CASSYGETGGPYGYTF.

The CDR3 DNA reads as TGTGCCAGCAGTTACGCCGAACCCGGGACAGGTAGCGGCTACACCTTC. Protein sequence: CASSYAEPGTGSGYTF. This chain links TRBV6-5 with TRBJ1-2; 8 nucleotides align to TRBD1. From germline, CDR1 is MNHEY and CDR2 SVGAGI. This CDR3 contains 16 residues. Unmatched junction bases numbered 13, after V lost 2 bases and J lost 8 bases.